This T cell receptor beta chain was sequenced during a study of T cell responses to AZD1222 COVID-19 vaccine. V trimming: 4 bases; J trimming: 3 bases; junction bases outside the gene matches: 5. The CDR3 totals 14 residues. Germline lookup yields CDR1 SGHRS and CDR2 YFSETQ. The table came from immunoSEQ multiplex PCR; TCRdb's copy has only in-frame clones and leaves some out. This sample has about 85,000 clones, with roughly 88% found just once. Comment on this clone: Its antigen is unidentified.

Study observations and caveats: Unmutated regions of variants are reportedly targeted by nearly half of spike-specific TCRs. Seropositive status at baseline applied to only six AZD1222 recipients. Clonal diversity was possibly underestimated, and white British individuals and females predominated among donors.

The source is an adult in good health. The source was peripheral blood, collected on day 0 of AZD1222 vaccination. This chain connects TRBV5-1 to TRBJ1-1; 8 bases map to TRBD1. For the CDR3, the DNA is TGCGCCAGCAGCGTGGACAGGGTTGACACTGAAGCTTTCTTT. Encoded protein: CASSVDRVDTEAFF.